A selection of T cell receptor beta chains follows, all from one sample in a study of cytomegalovirus exposure and HLA in healthy donors. Clones were read by immunoSEQ multiplex PCR, and TCRdb kept only the in-frame ones, dropping some. The repertoire consists of 100,000 to 150,000 clones, with roughly three quarters occurring once and the leading ten covering roughly 0.9%. The sequenced sample was PBMCs. The receptors were sampled from a woman aged 60-75 years in good health and CMV-seronegative. CDR3s include the opening cysteine and the closing phenylalanine or tryptophan. Each record gives: J gene, clone size, V gene, D gene, CDR3 length, CDR3 protein, CDR3 DNA. D genes are given only for firm matches. A row's size may be missing; if present it is once, few, many or a size class.

J gene: TRBJ2-5; clone size: .; V gene: TRBV2; D gene: .; CDR3 length: 16; CDR3 protein: CASSEAGVDSQETQYF; CDR3 DNA: TGTGCCAGCAGTGAAGCGGGCGTAGACAGCCAAGAGACCCAGTACTTC
J gene: TRBJ2-2; clone size: .; V gene: TRBV5-5; D gene: .; CDR3 length: 11; CDR3 protein: CASTRFGELFF; CDR3 DNA: TGTGCCAGCACCCGGTTCGGGGAGCTGTTTTTT
J gene: TRBJ1-2; clone size: few; V gene: TRBV6-1; D gene: .; CDR3 length: 14; CDR3 protein: CASDLQGAGYGYTF; CDR3 DNA: TGTGCCAGCGATCTTCAGGGCGCTGGCTATGGCTACACCTTC
J gene: TRBJ2-5; clone size: .; V gene: TRBV28; D gene: .; CDR3 length: 18; CDR3 protein: CASSLPRGAGSVEETQYF; CDR3 DNA: TGTGCCAGCAGTTTACCTCGTGGGGCGGGGAGCGTTGAGGAGACCCAGTACTTC
J gene: TRBJ1-2; clone size: .; V gene: TRBV7-2; D gene: .; CDR3 length: 14; CDR3 protein: CASSLRQTNYGYTF; CDR3 DNA: TGTGCCAGCAGCTTAAGACAGACTAACTATGGCTACACCTTC
J gene: TRBJ1-2; clone size: .; V gene: TRBV11-2; D gene: .; CDR3 length: 13; CDR3 protein: CASSLDGFYGYTF; CDR3 DNA: TGTGCCAGCAGCTTAGACGGTTTCTATGGCTACACCTTC
J gene: TRBJ2-7; clone size: .; V gene: TRBV10-1; D gene: .; CDR3 length: 12; CDR3 protein: CASRARVWEQYF; CDR3 DNA: TGCGCCAGCAGGGCCCGGGTATGGGAGCAGTACTTC
J gene: TRBJ2-7; clone size: .; V gene: TRBV6-6; D gene: TRBD2; CDR3 length: 13; CDR3 protein: CASSSQGGSEQYF; CDR3 DNA: TGTGCCAGCAGCTCCCAGGGAGGGAGCGAGCAGTACTTC
J gene: TRBJ1-1; clone size: .; V gene: TRBV5-4; D gene: .; CDR3 length: 16; CDR3 protein: CASSPLRGETNTEAFF; CDR3 DNA: TGTGCCAGCAGCCCACTTCGGGGGGAGACGAACACTGAAGCTTTCTTT
J gene: TRBJ2-2; clone size: .; V gene: TRBV11-2; D gene: TRBD1; CDR3 length: 17; CDR3 protein: CASSFRDRGRGTGELFF; CDR3 DNA: TGTGCCAGCAGCTTTCGGGACAGGGGCAGAGGTACCGGGGAGCTGTTTTTT
J gene: TRBJ1-3; clone size: .; V gene: TRBV6-5; D gene: TRBD1; CDR3 length: 14; CDR3 protein: CASRRDSSGNTIYF; CDR3 DNA: TGTGCCAGCAGACGGGACAGCTCTGGAAACACCATATATTTT
J gene: TRBJ2-5; clone size: .; V gene: TRBV4-1; D gene: .; CDR3 length: 14; CDR3 protein: CASSVNRIKETQYF; CDR3 DNA: TGCGCCAGCAGCGTGAACAGGATTAAAGAGACCCAGTACTTC
J gene: TRBJ2-3; clone size: few; V gene: TRBV6-5; D gene: TRBD2; CDR3 length: 15; CDR3 protein: CASSYSRETPDTQYF; CDR3 DNA: TGTGCCAGCAGTTACTCGCGGGAGACTCCAGATACGCAGTATTTT
J gene: TRBJ2-3; clone size: .; V gene: TRBV5-1; D gene: .; CDR3 length: 15; CDR3 protein: CASSPPLAAGDTQYF; CDR3 DNA: TGCGCCAGCAGCCCCCCGTTAGCGGCCGGAGATACGCAGTATTTT
J gene: TRBJ1-2; clone size: .; V gene: TRBV29-1; D gene: .; CDR3 length: 12; CDR3 protein: CSVERQGSGYTF; CDR3 DNA: TGCAGCGTTGAACGGCAGGGGAGCGGCTACACCTTC
J gene: TRBJ2-5; clone size: .; V gene: TRBV7-8; D gene: .; CDR3 length: 12; CDR3 protein: CASSADWETQYF; CDR3 DNA: TGTGCCAGCAGCGCAGACTGGGAGACCCAGTACTTC
J gene: TRBJ1-2; clone size: .; V gene: TRBV5-6; D gene: TRBD1; CDR3 length: 14; CDR3 protein: CASSFQGARYGYTF; CDR3 DNA: TGTGCCAGCAGCTTTCAGGGGGCGCGGTATGGCTACACCTTC
J gene: TRBJ2-7; clone size: few; V gene: TRBV18; D gene: TRBD1; CDR3 length: 15; CDR3 protein: CASSPGTGVNYEQYF; CDR3 DNA: TGTGCCAGCTCACCCGGGACAGGCGTAAACTACGAGCAGTACTTC
J gene: TRBJ1-2; clone size: .; V gene: TRBV4-1; D gene: TRBD1; CDR3 length: 15; CDR3 protein: CASSDTGGQDYGYTF; CDR3 DNA: TGCGCCAGCAGCGACACAGGGGGCCAGGACTATGGCTACACCTTC
J gene: TRBJ1-2; clone size: .; V gene: TRBV14; D gene: .; CDR3 length: 13; CDR3 protein: CASSQDRDYGYTF; CDR3 DNA: TGTGCCAGCAGCCAAGACCGAGACTATGGCTACACCTTC